The 16 T cell receptor beta chains below all came from one sample that was sequenced in a study of cytomegalovirus exposure and HLA in healthy donors. The repertoire was sequenced with immunoSEQ multiplex PCR; TCRdb's copy has only in-frame clones and lacks some. Of 65,000 to 80,000 clones in the sample, 90% to 95% were seen once. Sequencing was carried out using PBMCs. These receptors were taken from a young woman in good health and CMV-seropositive.

The chain combines TRBV18 with TRBJ2-1, with D possibly TRBD1 on 6 matching bases. Trimming removed 4 bases at V and 11 bases at J, with 15 bases between. The CDR3 spans 13 residues. Germline CDR1 and CDR2: KGHSH and LQKENI. The CDR3 region has the DNA TGTGCCAGCTCACTAAAACAGGGTTCACAGCAGTTCTTC. It codes for CASSLKQGSQQFF. The full variable domain, completed using reference TRBV18 and TRBJ2-1, is NAGVMQNPRHLVRRRGQEARLRCSPMKGHSHVYWYRQLPEEGLKFMVYLQKENIIDESGMPKERFSAEFPKEGPSILRIQQVVRGDSAAYFCASSLKQGSQQFFGPGTRLTVL.

V gene TRBV2 combines with J gene TRBJ2-1; 9 bases match TRBD2. The germline gives CDR1 SNHLY, CDR2 FYNNEI. The V and J ends lost 8 bases and 5 bases, in that order; junction bases with no gene match: 7. The CDR3 is made up of 14 amino acids. The DNA for the CDR3 is TGTGCCAGCTTAGGGACTAGCCAGGACAATGAGCAGTTCTTC. Translating it yields CASLGTSQDNEQFF. Using reference TRBV2 and TRBJ2-1 for the parts outside the CDR3, the full variable domain is EPEVTQTPSHQVTQMGQEVILRCVPISNHLYFYWYRQILGQKVEFLVSFYNNEISEKSEIFDDQFSVERPDGSNFTLKIRSTKLEDSAMYFCASLGTSQDNEQFFGPGTRLTVL.

V and J are TRBV11-3 and TRBJ1-1, with D possibly matching TRBD1 (5 bases). The CDR3 extends over 11 amino acids. From germline, CDR1 is SGHNT and CDR2 YENEEA. Trimming shortened V by 3 bases and J by 8 bases, and 7 bases separated the two germline ends. CDR3 region: CASSLGGEAFF. The CDR3 DNA reads as TGTGCCAGCAGCTTGGGGGGAGAAGCTTTCTTT.

This sequence joins TRBV2 and TRBJ2-6; TRBD1 agrees at 12 bases. Looked up from germline, CDR1 is SNHLY and CDR2 is FYNNEI. V lost 2 bases and J lost 4; bases outside the gene matches: 6. The CDR3 loop spans 18 amino acids. The CDR3 DNA reads TGTGCCAGCAGTGAACGAGGGACAGGGGGCTTCGGGGCCAACGTCCTGACTTTC. This codes for CASSERGTGGFGANVLTF.

In the case of this clone: At one boundary the junction diverges from the germline segment, which might be a read error. J is TRBJ2-7 and V is TRBV13; possible D gene TRBD2, 5 bases. The CDR3 has 13 residues. Germline V gene data show CDR1 as PRHDT and CDR2 as FYEKMQ (reference sequence). DNA of the CDR3: TGTGCCAGCAGCTTAGGCCGGTGGCGGGCCGAGGACTTC. Amino acid sequence: CASSLGRWRAEDF.

The J gene is TRBJ2-2, the V gene TRBV6-1, with a possible D match to TRBD1 (5 bases). V gave up 5 bases and J gave up 3 bases, with 10 bases separating them. The CDR3 is made up of 14 amino acids. Germline V lookup: CDR1 MNHNS, CDR2 SASEGT. CDR3 sequence reads: CASSSLGDTGELFF. The CDR3 bases are TGTGCCAGCAGTTCCCTAGGGGACACCGGGGAGCTGTTTTTT.

This chain joins TRBV5-1 and TRBJ2-3; 10 bases agree with TRBD2. The CDR3 loop spans 15 amino acids. Germline V gene sequence: CDR1 SGHRS, CDR2 YFSETQ. J was trimmed by 5 bases and V by 0 bases; bases with no gene match: 3. CDR3 amino acids: CASSLGAGGEDTQYF. CDR3 in DNA: TGCGCCAGCAGCTTGGGAGCGGGAGGGGAAGATACGCAGTATTTT.

The V gene is TRBV18, the J gene TRBJ1-6; TRBD1 aligns across 7 bases. Germline-derived CDR1 and CDR2 are KGHSH and LQKENI. After removal of 3 bases from V and 10 bases from J, the junction contained 6 bases not matched to a gene. The CDR3 runs to 14 residues. CDR3 in amino acids: CASSPDRVISPLHF. In DNA, the CDR3 is TGTGCCAGCTCACCCGACAGGGTCATCTCACCCCTCCACTTT.

The table lists this clone with a count of one. This rearrangement joins TRBV2 to TRBJ1-4; tentative D call: TRBD1 (5 bases). The CDR3 spans 14 residues. Trimming left V 5 bases short and J 6 bases short, with 13 bases between. Germline loops: CDR1 SNHLY, CDR2 FYNNEI. CDR3 protein: CASSRDGGDEKLFF. In nucleotides, the CDR3 is TGTGCCAGCAGTCGGGACGGGGGAGATGAAAAACTGTTTTTT. Full variable domain (remainder filled in from reference TRBV2 and TRBJ1-4): EPEVTQTPSHQVTQMGQEVILRCVPISNHLYFYWYRQILGQKVEFLVSFYNNEISEKSEIFDDQFSVERPDGSNFTLKIRSTKLEDSAMYFCASSRDGGDEKLFFGSGTQLSVL.

The rearrangement links TRBV27 to TRBJ1-1; D gene unclear. Germline V gives CDR1 MNHEY, CDR2 SMNVEV (reference sequence). The CDR3 sequence is 13 residues long. V lost 2 bases, J lost 0 bases, and 4 bases lay in between. The CDR3 sequence is CASSLTMNTEAFF. CDR3 sequence (DNA): TGTGCCAGCAGTTTAACAATGAACACTGAAGCTTTCTTT.

The chain joins TRBV6-5 to TRBJ1-2, with 8 positions matching TRBD1. Trimming cost V 5 bases and J 8 bases; bases outside gene matches: 13. This CDR3 is built from 15 residues. Germline V lookup: CDR1 MNHEY, CDR2 SVGAGI. CDR3 nucleotides: TGTGCCAGCAGTCAGACTAAGACAGGGGACGGAGGCTACACCTTC. Protein: CASSQTKTGDGGYTF.

The gene calls are TRBV19 and TRBJ2-5; 8 bases fit TRBD1. There are 14 residues in the CDR3. V lost 8 bases to trimming and J lost 5 bases; unmatched junction nucleotides: 10. CDR1 is LNHDA, CDR2 SQIVND, per germline (reference sequence). CDR3 amino acids: CASSSASGGETQYF. The CDR3 coding sequence is TGTGCCAGTTCCTCGGCCTCAGGGGGCGAGACCCAGTACTTC.

The chain carries TRBV30 and TRBJ1-5, with 7 nucleotides matching TRBD1. This CDR3 comprises 13 residues. The trim removed 5 bases at V and 14 bases at J, leaving 15 bases unmatched. Looked up from germline, CDR1 is GTSNPN and CDR2 is SVGIG (reference sequence). CDR3: CAWGDRGTDFKHF. The DNA for the CDR3 is TGTGCCTGGGGAGATCGGGGGACAGACTTTAAGCATTTT. Using reference TRBV30 and TRBJ1-5 for the parts outside the CDR3, the full variable domain is SQTIHQWPATLVQPVGSPLSLECTVEGTSNPNLYWYRQAAGRGLQLLFYSVGIGQISSEVPQNLSASRPQDRQFILSSKKLLLSDSGFYLCAWGDRGTDFKHFGDGTRLSIL.

The chain recombines TRBV27 with TRBJ1-4; D unresolved. The CDR3 extends over 13 amino acids. The germline V gene has CDR1 MNHEY and CDR2 SMNVEV (reference sequence). Trimming removed 6 bases at V and 4 bases at J, with 9 bases between. CDR3 nucleotides: TGTGCCAGCAGCTCCCTCCTTAATGAAAAACTGTTTTTT. This encodes CASSSLLNEKLFF.

The chain is built from TRBV7-9 and TRBJ2-3, with 9 nucleotides matching TRBD2. Germline CDR1 is SEHNR and CDR2 is FQNEAQ (reference sequence). The V gene end was trimmed by 5 bases and the J gene end by 0 bases; junction bases not matched to a gene: 3. CDR3 length equals 15 residues. The CDR3 region has the DNA TGTGCCAGCAGCCTTACTAGCGGGAGCACAGATACGCAGTATTTT. Protein sequence: CASSLTSGSTDTQYF.

This clone was picked up a small number of times. The J gene is TRBJ2-7, the V gene TRBV18, with 11 bases matching TRBD2. With V trimmed by 1 base and J by 4 bases, 3 bases remained unmatched. Germline V lookup: CDR1 KGHSH, CDR2 LQKENI. The CDR3 is 15 amino acids. The CDR3 sequence is CASSPQGLAEYEQYF. The DNA for the CDR3 is TGTGCCAGCTCACCACAGGGACTAGCGGAATACGAGCAGTACTTC.